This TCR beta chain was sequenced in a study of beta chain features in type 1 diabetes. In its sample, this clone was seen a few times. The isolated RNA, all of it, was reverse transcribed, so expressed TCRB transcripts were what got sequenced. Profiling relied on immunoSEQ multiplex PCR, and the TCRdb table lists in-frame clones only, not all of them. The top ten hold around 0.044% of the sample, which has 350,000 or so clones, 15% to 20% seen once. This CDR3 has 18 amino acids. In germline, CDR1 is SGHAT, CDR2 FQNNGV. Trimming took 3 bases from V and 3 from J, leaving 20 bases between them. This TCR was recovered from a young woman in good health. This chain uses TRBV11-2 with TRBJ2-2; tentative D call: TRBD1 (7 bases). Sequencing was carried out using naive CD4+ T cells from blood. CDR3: CASSFHDREVRDTGELFF. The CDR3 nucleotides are TGTGCCAGCAGCTTCCACGACAGGGAGGTTCGGGACACCGGGGAGCTGTTTTTT.